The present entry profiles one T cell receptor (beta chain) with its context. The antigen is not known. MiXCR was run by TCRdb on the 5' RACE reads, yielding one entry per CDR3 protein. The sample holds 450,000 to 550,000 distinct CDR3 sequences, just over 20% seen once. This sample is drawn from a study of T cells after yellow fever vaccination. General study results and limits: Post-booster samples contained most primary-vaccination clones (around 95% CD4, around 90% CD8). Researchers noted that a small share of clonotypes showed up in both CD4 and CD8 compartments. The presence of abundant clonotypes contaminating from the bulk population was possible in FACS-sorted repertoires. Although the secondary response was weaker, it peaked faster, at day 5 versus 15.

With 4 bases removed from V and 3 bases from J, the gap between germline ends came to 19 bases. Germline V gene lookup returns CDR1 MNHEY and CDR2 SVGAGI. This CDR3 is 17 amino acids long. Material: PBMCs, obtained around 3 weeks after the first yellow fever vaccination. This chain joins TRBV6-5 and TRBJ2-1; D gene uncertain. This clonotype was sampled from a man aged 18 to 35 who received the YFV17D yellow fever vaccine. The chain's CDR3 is CASSFRVQTRRYNEQFF. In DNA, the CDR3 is TGTGCCAGCAGTTTCCGGGTTCAGACCCGACGCTACAATGAGCAGTTCTTC.